This T cell receptor (beta chain) was identified in a study of radiotherapy plus CTLA-4 blockade in lung cancer. On the study more broadly: Objective responses occurred in 18% of patients; about 31% had disease control.

CDR3 size: 17 residues. V shed 4 bases and J shed 1 base, with 19 bases lying between them. Germline CDR1 is SGDLS and CDR2 is YYNGEE. Study outcomes and limitations: Increased serum interferon-beta after radiation also reportedly predicted response strongly.

Data came from immunoSEQ multiplex PCR; TCRdb stores just in-frame clones and leaves some out. Among 70,000 to 90,000 clones listed, approximately 86% were seen once. Note on this clone: The antigen is not known.

V is TRBV9 and J is TRBJ2-3, with D perhaps matching TRBD2 (7 bases). The receptor was derived from a human donor with non-small cell lung cancer who had stable disease on radiotherapy plus ipilimumab. Here the sequenced sample was peripheral blood, taken from a patient treated with radiotherapy plus ipilimumab. The CDR3 spells CASSPRGGGQRTDTQYF. The CDR3 DNA reads TGTGCCAGCAGCCCAAGGGGAGGGGGGCAGCGCACAGATACGCAGTATTTT.